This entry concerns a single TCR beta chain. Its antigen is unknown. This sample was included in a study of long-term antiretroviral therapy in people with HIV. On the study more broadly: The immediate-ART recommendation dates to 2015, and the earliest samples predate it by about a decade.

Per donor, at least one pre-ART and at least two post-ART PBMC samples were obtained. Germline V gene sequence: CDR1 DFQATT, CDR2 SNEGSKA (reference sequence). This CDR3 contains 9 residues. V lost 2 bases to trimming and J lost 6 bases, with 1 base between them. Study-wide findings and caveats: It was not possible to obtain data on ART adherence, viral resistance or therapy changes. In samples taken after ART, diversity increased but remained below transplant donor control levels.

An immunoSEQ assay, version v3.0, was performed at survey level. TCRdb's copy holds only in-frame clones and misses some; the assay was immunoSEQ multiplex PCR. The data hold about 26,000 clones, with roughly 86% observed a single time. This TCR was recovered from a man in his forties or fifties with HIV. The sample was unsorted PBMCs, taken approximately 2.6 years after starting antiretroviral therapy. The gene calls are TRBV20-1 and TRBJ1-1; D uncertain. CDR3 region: CSARSEAFF. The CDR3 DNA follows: TGCAGTGCTAGATCTGAAGCTTTCTTT.